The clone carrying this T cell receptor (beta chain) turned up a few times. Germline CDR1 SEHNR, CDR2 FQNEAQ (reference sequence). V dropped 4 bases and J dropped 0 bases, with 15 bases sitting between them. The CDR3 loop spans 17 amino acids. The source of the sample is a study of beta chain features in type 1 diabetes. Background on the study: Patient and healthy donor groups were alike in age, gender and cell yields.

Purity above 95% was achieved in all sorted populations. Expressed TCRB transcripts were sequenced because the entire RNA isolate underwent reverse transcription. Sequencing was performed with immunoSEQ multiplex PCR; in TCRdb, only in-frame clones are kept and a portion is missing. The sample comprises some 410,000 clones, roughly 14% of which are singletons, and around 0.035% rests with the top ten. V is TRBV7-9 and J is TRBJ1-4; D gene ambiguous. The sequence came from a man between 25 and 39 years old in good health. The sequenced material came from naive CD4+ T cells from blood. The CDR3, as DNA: TGTGCCAGCAGCTCCCGCCCCTTGGGCACAACTAATGAAAAACTGTTTTTT. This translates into CASSSRPLGTTNEKLFF.